The clone carrying this TCR beta chain was seen just once. The antigen remains undetermined. The data stem from a study of vaccination and CD4 T cells after COVID-19. CD4+ T cells that had been cultured provided DNA sequenced with the Oncomine TCR Beta short-read assay. A single record per CDR3 protein comes from TCRdb applying MiXCR to the PCR reads. The table lists fewer than 20,000 distinct CDR3 sequences, about 45% of them singletons. Stated time point: late sampling 161 to 241 days after vaccination in three convalescent patients. The treatment was: approximately nine-day PBMC culture with coronavirus spike peptide pools or control peptides (ViraFEST assay). The germline V gene encodes CDR1 SQVTM and CDR2 ANQGSEA. The V and J ends lost 8 bases and 6 bases respectively, with 14 bases between them. CDR3 length equals 12 residues.

The sequencing used CD4+ T cells from blood, cultured in vitro, collected about 7 months after SARS-CoV-2 vaccination. This clonotype originated in a human donor who had recovered from COVID-19. The chain employs TRBV29-1 and TRBJ2-1; D ambiguous. The CDR3 sequence: CSFKLSSNEQFF. CDR3 DNA: TGCAGCTTTAAACTAAGTAGCAATGAGCAGTTCTTC.